The 18 T cell receptor beta chains given below trace back to one sample, sequenced in a study of blood T cell repertoires in COVID-19 (dated by TCRdb to about 2020). To prepare the library, the immunoSEQ multiplex PCR assay was applied. Sourced from immuneACCESS, this table was stored by TCRdb with only in-frame sequences that have V and J called. A share of the clones is absent; for the studies checked, an unresolved V gene accounts for under half, and the remainder has no known explanation. Across this sample there are over 450,000 clones, with 75% to 90% seen only once. The ten top clones hold roughly 0.9% of the sample. The specimen sequenced was peripheral blood. The receptors were gathered from a man in his late teens or twenties with COVID-19, enrolled during active disease.

CDR3 protein: CASSLTLTLRLRQETQYF. The CDR3 DNA reads TGTGCCAGCAGCTTAACACTAACCCTAAGACTGAGACAAGAGACCCAGTACTTC. This rearrangement joins TRBV5-5 to TRBJ2-5, with D unresolved. The germline V and J ends were trimmed by 2 bases and 2 bases, with 22 bases remaining between them. Germline V gene data show CDR1 as SGHKS and CDR2 as YYEKEE (reference sequence). This CDR3 is 18 amino acids long.

This clone occurred a few times. The chain carries TRBV12-3 or TRBV12-4 and TRBJ1-5, with D possibly matching TRBD1 (5 bases). This CDR3 is 13 amino acids long. With 3 bases removed from V and 5 bases from J, the gap between germline ends came to 8 bases. This CDR3 is CASSFRGHQPQHF. CDR3 sequence (DNA): TGTGCCAGCAGTTTTAGGGGTCATCAGCCCCAGCATTTT.

The J gene is TRBJ2-3, the V gene TRBV2, with a possible D match to TRBD1 (6 bases). Per germline, CDR1 SNHLY and CDR2 FYNNEI. The CDR3 contains 15 residues. Trimming stripped 3 bases from V and 3 bases from J, with 13 bases between. DNA of the CDR3: TGTGCCAGCAGTGAGCAAGGACAGTCAACAGATACGCAGTATTTT. It translates to CASSEQGQSTDTQYF.

This clone has more than one count but fewer than ten. The gene calls are TRBV11-1 and TRBJ1-4; the D is unclear. This CDR3 is 15 amino acids long. V was shortened by 1 base and J by 0 bases, with 6 bases between the two germline ends. Germline V gene sequence: CDR1 SGHAT, CDR2 FQDESV (reference sequence). CDR3 sequence reads: CASSLGRATNEKLFF. The DNA of the CDR3 is TGTGCCAGCAGCTTAGGCCGAGCAACTAATGAAAAACTGTTTTTT.

V usage is TRBV6-5 and J usage is TRBJ2-5, with a weak D call TRBD2 (5 bases). The CDR3 contains 13 residues. V was pared by 0 bases and J by 4 bases, with 6 bases between. CDR1 and CDR2 from the germline V gene are MNHEY and SVGAGI. The DNA of the CDR3 is TGTGCCAGCAGTTACTCCGAGGGAGAGACCCAGTACTTC. Translation: CASSYSEGETQYF.

The gene calls are TRBV4-1 and TRBJ1-2; TRBD1 matches 8 bases. V lost 3 bases and J lost 9; bases outside the gene matches: 12. Germline loops: CDR1 MGHRA, CDR2 YSYEKL. The CDR3 length is 15 residues. The CDR3 spells CASSQRTGPRWSYTF. In nucleotides, the CDR3 is TGCGCCAGCAGCCAGAGGACAGGGCCCAGGTGGAGCTACACCTTC.

This chain links TRBV11-3 with TRBJ2-2, with D hard to call. The CDR3 runs to 12 residues. The V end was cut by 5 bases, the J end by 5 bases, with 6 bases between. Germline CDR1 and CDR2: SGHNT and YENEEA. CDR3 in amino acids: CASSPTTGELFF. The CDR3 DNA sequence: TGTGCCAGCAGCCCCACTACCGGGGAGCTGTTTTTT.

This clone is a singleton in its sample. The chain's CDR3 is CASSLEQGPNQPQHF. The CDR3 DNA sequence: TGTGCCAGCAGCTTAGAACAGGGTCCGAATCAGCCCCAGCATTTT. V usage is TRBV7-6 and J usage is TRBJ1-5, with D tentatively TRBD1 (6 bases). CDR1 is SGHVS and CDR2 is FNYEAQ in the germline V gene. CDR3 length: 15 amino acids. V lost 1 base, J lost 4 bases, and 11 bases lay in between.

The V gene is TRBV28, the J gene TRBJ1-1; D unresolved. CDR3 length: 14 residues. In germline, CDR1 is MDHEN, CDR2 SYDVKM. Trimming shortened V by 2 bases and J by 2 bases, and 9 bases separated the two germline ends. The CDR3 protein is CASSLAHRNTEAFF. CDR3 nucleotide sequence: TGTGCCAGCAGTTTAGCCCACAGAAACACTGAAGCTTTCTTT. The whole variable domain, remainder taken from reference TRBV28 and TRBJ1-1, is DVKVTQSSRYLVKRTGEKVFLECVQDMDHENMFWYRQDPGLGLRLIYFSYDVKMKEKGDIPEGYSVSREKKERFSLILESASTNQTSMYLCASSLAHRNTEAFFGQGTRLTVV.

V and J are TRBV1 and TRBJ2-6; the table's D call, TRBD2, has no DNA check behind it. TRBV1 constitutes a pseudogene. CDR3 size: 20 residues. The CDR3 bases are TGCACCAGCAGCCAAAAGGGAACTAGCGAGCCCCATGCTGGGGCCAACGTCCTGACTTTC. Translated, it gives CTSSQKGTSEPHAGANVLTF.

The rearrangement links TRBV5-4 to TRBJ1-4; tentatively, D is TRBD1 (6 bases). The V end was cut by 5 bases, the J end by 4 bases, with 12 bases between. There are 14 residues in the CDR3. Looked up from germline, CDR1 is SGHNT and CDR2 is YYREEE (reference sequence). CDR3 coding DNA: TGTGCCAGCAGTAAAACAGGGCGTAATGAAAAACTGTTTTTT. Amino acid sequence: CASSKTGRNEKLFF.

V gene TRBV7-9 combines with J gene TRBJ1-3; D call uncertain. V lost 4 bases and J lost 2, with 9 bases in between. The CDR3 has 14 amino acids. Germline V gives CDR1 SEHNR, CDR2 FQNEAQ (reference sequence). Here the CDR3 reads CASSSAGTGNTIYF. Written as DNA, the CDR3 is TGTGCCAGCAGCTCCGCCGGGACTGGAAACACCATATATTTT.

This clone appeared a single time. The V and J genes are TRBV5-1 and TRBJ1-2; TRBD1 agrees at 12 bases. Looked up from germline, CDR1 is SGHRS and CDR2 is YFSETQ. This CDR3 spans 16 amino acids. The V gene end was trimmed by 4 bases and the J gene end by 6 bases; junction bases not matched to a gene: 10. CDR3 residues: CASSLGTGGARHGYTF. CDR3 nucleotides: TGCGCCAGCAGCCTCGGGACAGGGGGCGCTCGACATGGCTACACCTTC. The whole variable domain, remainder taken from reference TRBV5-1 and TRBJ1-2, is KAGVTQTPRYLIKTRGQQVTLSCSPISGHRSVSWYQQTPGQGLQFLFEYFSETQRNKGNFPGRFSGRQFSNSRSEMNVSTLELGDSALYLCASSLGTGGARHGYTFGSGTRLTVV.

The CDR3 DNA follows: TGTGCCAGCAGCTTAGAAGGGGCGCGAGGCTACACCTTC. Translated, it gives CASSLEGARGYTF. The chain recombines TRBV11-3 with TRBJ1-2; perhaps TRBD1 as D (5 bases). Looked up from germline, CDR1 is SGHNT and CDR2 is YENEEA. V dropped 0 bases and J dropped 8 bases, with 10 bases sitting between them. This CDR3 is 13 amino acids long.

This clone was recorded only once. The V call is TRBV28, the J call TRBJ2-5, with D tentatively TRBD2 (5 bases). The germline V and J ends were trimmed by 3 bases and 4 bases, with 12 bases remaining between them. CDR3 length: 14 amino acids. Looked up from germline, CDR1 is MDHEN and CDR2 is SYDVKM. CDR3 DNA: TGTGCCAGCAGTTTTATCGGGGTTGGAGAGACCCAGTACTTC. Its protein is CASSFIGVGETQYF.

This rearrangement joins TRBV14 to TRBJ2-1, with 11 bases that match TRBD1. Trimming at V came to 6 bases and at J to 9 bases, leaving 10 bases not matched to a gene. The germline CDR1 and CDR2 sequences are SGHDN and FVKESK. This CDR3 spans 15 amino acids. The CDR3 DNA reads TGTGCCAGCAGGGCTGGGACAGGGGGATACGGTGAGCAGTTCTTC. Translated, it gives CASRAGTGGYGEQFF.

The V gene is TRBV4-2, the J gene TRBJ2-4; 9 nucleotides agree with TRBD1. The CDR3 covers 14 residues. Germline-derived CDR1 and CDR2 are LGHNA and YNFKEQ. The trim removed 4 bases at V and 6 bases at J, leaving 4 bases unmatched. The CDR3 DNA is TGTGCCAGCAGCCCACAGGGGGCAAGAAACATTCAGTACTTC. It specifies CASSPQGARNIQYF.

V gene TRBV27 combines with J gene TRBJ1-1; 10 positions agree with TRBD1. This CDR3 has 17 amino acids. Unmatched junction bases numbered 8, after V lost 3 bases and J lost 1 base. CDR1 is MNHEY and CDR2 is SMNVEV in the germline V gene (reference sequence). The CDR3 spells CASSFRRQGAQNTEAFF. The CDR3 nucleotides read TGTGCCAGCAGTTTCAGGAGACAGGGGGCCCAGAACACTGAAGCTTTCTTT.